This entry is about one TCR beta chain. The entry originates in a study of control samples from healthy donors and cancer patients. There are 12 residues in the CDR3. The V gene lost 4 bases and the J gene lost 9 bases, with 10 bases spanning the gap. CDR1 is MNHEY and CDR2 is SVGEGT in the germline V gene. TCRdb's table, derived via immunoSEQ multiplex PCR, lists solely in-frame clones and lacks some. The table records more than 140,000 clones, about 90% of them present only once. The sample was blood. V usage is TRBV6-2 or TRBV6-3 and J usage is TRBJ1-5; tentative D call: TRBD1 (5 bases). This TCR was sampled from a man between 18 and 29 years old in good health. CDR3 nucleotides: TGTGCCAGCAGTTTTGGCGGGGGGCCCCAGCATTTT. It specifies CASSFGGGPQHF.